The text below deals with one TCR beta chain. Its antigen is undetermined. J lost 6 bases, V lost 5 bases, and 13 bases had no gene match. The CDR3 extends over 15 amino acids. The record originates from a study of T-cell reconstitution after alpha-beta-depleted transplantation in children. The authors prepared the TCRbeta library with unique molecular identifiers. TCRdb re-called the PCR reads with MiXCR, one entry per CDR3 protein. Counted here are about 980,000 distinct CDR3 sequences, less than 30% occurring once; the ten biggest clones make up 28%. Broader study findings: It was reported that alpha-beta T cells came from several hundred expanded graft clones (about two months after transplant).

The sample was PBMCs, mostly from graft donor cells, taken 360 days after TCRalphabeta/CD19-depleted stem cell transplant. This sequence was found in a boy in the first two years of life who had a stem cell transplant for SCID, so the T cells may come from the graft donor. This rearrangement joins TRBV12-3 or TRBV12-4 to TRBJ2-7; 7 nucleotides agree with TRBD1. The DNA of the CDR3 is TGTGCCAGCAGTCCACTCCTGACAGGGATGAGCGAGCAGTACTTC. It encodes CASSPLLTGMSEQYF.